This T cell receptor beta chain was recorded in a study of early T cells in non-severe SARS-CoV-2 infection. Findings and limits, study-wide: The study's VDJdb matching favored anti-spike CD8 responses and missed private and CD4 specificities.

This clonotype was recorded at least ten times. Its antigen is not identified. Via MiXCR, TCRdb re-called the 5' RACE reads, giving one row per CDR3 protein. Among approximately 31,000 distinct CDR3 sequences listed, 4.5% to 6.5% were seen once. The CDR3 is 15 amino acids. Germline V CDR1 and CDR2: MRHNA, SNTAGT. The V and J ends lost 3 bases and 8 bases respectively, with 17 bases between them. The receptor was isolated from an adult who was a healthcare worker with PCR-confirmed SARS-CoV-2 infection or an uninfected control (not recorded which). The V gene is TRBV6-4, the J gene TRBJ2-1; D is perhaps TRBD2 (5 bases). Sequenced: whole blood. The DNA of the CDR3 is TGTGCCAGCAGTGATGGGGTGGTGGGAGCGGATGAGCAGTTCTTC. As protein: CASSDGVVGADEQFF.